This passage covers 27 T cell receptor beta chains from one sample sequenced in a study of T cell repertoires in cytomegalovirus infection (dated by TCRdb to 2018 to 2020). What the treatment or condition label conveys for this sample: in vitro stimulation with specific CMV peptide epitopes to enrich CMV-specific T cells. Their specific antigens are unknown. Sequencing used an Illumina HiSeq 1500. Starting from the raw public reads, TCRdb applied fastp trimming at Q25, assembled clones with MiXCR and retained in-frame beta chains. Each CDR3 protein gets just one entry, which takes the most common genes and DNA from the rows behind it. This sample is represented by 550,000 to 850,000 distinct CDR3 sequences; around 32% of them were singletons. The ten biggest clones cover around a sixth of the sample. The source was cultured PBMCs, collected from culture after CMV antigen stimulation. Receptors originate from a human donor in good health (CMV status not recorded). Some clones in this sample may be carry-over from other donors' samples.

This clonotype showed up many times. The chain links TRBV7-2 to TRBJ2-3; the D is unclear. Trimming pared 2 bases from V and 3 bases from J, leaving 6 bases between. The germline gives CDR1 SGHTA, CDR2 FQGNSA. CDR3 length: 13 amino acids. CDR3 region: CASSLLGTDTQYF. As DNA, the CDR3 is TGTGCCAGCAGCTTACTAGGAACAGATACGCAGTATTTT.

This clonotype was seen more than once but under ten times. The chain carries TRBV19 and TRBJ1-4; TRBD1 aligns across 7 bases. J gave up 4 bases and V 6 bases, and 5 bases lay outside the gene matches. The CDR3 contains 14 residues. Germline values: CDR1 LNHDA, CDR2 SQIVND (reference sequence). The CDR3 region is CASRNGTVNEKLFF. CDR3 nucleotide sequence: TGTGCCAGTAGGAACGGGACAGTTAATGAAAAACTGTTTTTT.

The V and J genes are TRBV28 and TRBJ1-6; no definite D call. Trimming removed 10 bases from V and 9 bases from J, with 13 bases in between. This CDR3 has 12 residues. Germline V lookup: CDR1 MDHEN, CDR2 SYDVKM. The CDR3 nucleotides read TGTGCCATGGGAAAGCGATTTTCACCCCTCCACTTT. It translates to CAMGKRFSPLHF.

This chain uses TRBV6-1 with TRBJ2-1, with 8 bases aligning to TRBD1. Germline V gene lookup returns CDR1 MNHNS and CDR2 SASEGT. This CDR3 is 14 amino acids long. J lost 6 bases, V lost 6 bases, and 7 bases had no gene match. CDR3 bases: TGTGCCAGCAGCAATGGACAGGGAGGCAATGAGCAGTTCTTC. It codes for CASSNGQGGNEQFF.

This clonotype is a singleton in its sample. This sequence joins TRBV4-2 and TRBJ2-7, with no clear D. This CDR3 is built from 14 residues. Trimming removed 4 bases from V and 6 bases from J, with 16 bases in between. The germline V gene encodes CDR1 LGHNA and CDR2 YNFKEQ. The CDR3 reads CASSPVGRAFEQYF. CDR3 bases: TGTGCCAGCAGCCCCGTGGGTCGAGCCTTCGAGCAGTACTTC.

CDR3 region: CASMTSGAYEQYF. The CDR3 bases are TGTGCCAGCATGACTAGCGGGGCCTACGAGCAGTACTTC. The chain recombines TRBV28 with TRBJ2-7; 11 bases map to TRBD2. The germline V gene encodes CDR1 MDHEN and CDR2 SYDVKM. Trimming cost V 7 bases and J 2 bases; bases outside gene matches: 1. This CDR3 is 13 amino acids long. Combining the CDR3 with reference TRBV28 and TRBJ2-7 gives the whole variable domain DVKVTQSSRYLVKRTGEKVFLECVQDMDHENMFWYRQDPGLGLRLIYFSYDVKMKEKGDIPEGYSVSREKKERFSLILESASTNQTSMYLCASMTSGAYEQYFGPGTRLTVT.

The genes are TRBV12-3 or TRBV12-4 and TRBJ2-5; 8 nucleotides match TRBD2. V lost 8 bases, J lost 1 base, and 12 bases stayed unmatched. There are 16 residues in the CDR3. CDR3 in amino acids: CASAPPGGGTQETQYF. The CDR3 DNA sequence: TGTGCCAGCGCCCCTCCGGGAGGGGGGACCCAAGAGACCCAGTACTTC.

Comments on this clonotype: An end of the junction does not agree with germline; a read error may underlie this. CDR3 region: CASSSPGQGRDEQFF. Written as DNA, the CDR3 is TGTGCCAGCAGCTCACCGGGACAGGGGAGGGATGAGCAGTTCTTC. The chain employs TRBV5-3 and TRBJ2-1; 10 bases line up with TRBD1. TRBV5-3 is flagged as an ORF with uncertain function. The CDR3 loop spans 15 amino acids.

In this sample, this clonotype turned up many times. J is TRBJ2-1 and V is TRBV7-9; TRBD2 agrees at 10 bases. The germline V gene encodes CDR1 SEHNR and CDR2 FQNEAQ (reference sequence). The CDR3 extends over 15 amino acids. V trimming: 5 bases; J trimming: 6 bases; junction bases outside the gene matches: 7. The CDR3 nucleotides read TGTGCCAGCAGCCCCCTAGCGGGAGTCACCAATGAGCAGTTCTTC. This translates into CASSPLAGVTNEQFF.

This clonotype was detected a few times. This chain links TRBV4-3 with TRBJ1-1; tentative D call: TRBD1 (6 bases). CDR1 LGHNA and CDR2 YSLEER come from the germline V gene. The CDR3 runs 14 residues. Between the trimmed V and J ends, which lost 1 base and 5 bases, there was a span of 11 bases. DNA of the CDR3: TGCGCCAGCAGCCAAGTAGCAGGGGTGACTGAAGCTTTCTTT. Amino acid sequence: CASSQVAGVTEAFF.

This clonotype was counted a few times. This chain connects TRBV15 to TRBJ2-7, with TRBD1 matching over 9 bases. Germline V CDR1 and CDR2: LNHNV, YYDKDF (reference sequence). There are 16 residues in the CDR3. V dropped 1 base and J dropped 3; count of bases not matched to a gene: 7. DNA for the CDR3: TGTGCCACCAGCAGAGCGAAAGACAGGGGGGGCTACGAGCAGTACTTC. This encodes CATSRAKDRGGYEQYF.

This clonotype appeared a single time. The rearrangement joins TRBV6-6 to TRBJ1-3; weak D call: TRBD1 (5 bases). CDR1 is MNHNY and CDR2 is SVGAGI in the germline V gene (reference sequence). V dropped 0 bases and J dropped 0 bases, with 12 bases sitting between them. The CDR3 runs to 17 residues. CDR3 residues: CASSYSSGDYSGNTIYF. CDR3 nucleotide sequence: TGTGCCAGCAGTTACTCGAGCGGGGACTACTCTGGAAACACCATATATTTT.

This rearrangement joins TRBV19 to TRBJ1-1, with a tentative D call TRBD1 (6 bases). Looked up from germline, CDR1 is LNHDA and CDR2 is SQIVND (reference sequence). With 9 bases removed from V and 6 bases from J, the gap between germline ends came to 32 bases. The CDR3 extends over 18 amino acids. CDR3 bases: TGTGCCAGCCGAAAGGTGGGGGCAGGGTCTACACTACACGCTGAAGCTTTCTTT. Amino acids: CASRKVGAGSTLHAEAFF.

V and J are TRBV2 and TRBJ2-5; 7 bases align to TRBD2. The CDR3 contains 14 residues. After removal of 7 bases from V and 4 bases from J, the junction contained 9 bases not matched to a gene. Germline lookup yields CDR1 SNHLY and CDR2 FYNNEI. The CDR3 here is CASTGSGGRETQYF. In DNA form, the CDR3 reads TGTGCCAGCACCGGATCCGGGGGGAGAGAGACCCAGTACTTC.

This clonotype has more than one count but fewer than ten. This chain links TRBV7-6 with TRBJ2-3, with 10 bases aligning to TRBD2. The ends lost 5 bases at V and 5 bases at J; junction bases unmatched: 4. The CDR3 runs to 14 residues. The germline gives CDR1 SGHVS, CDR2 FNYEAQ. CDR3 sequence reads: CASSARTSGDTQYF. The CDR3 DNA reads as TGTGCCAGCAGCGCCCGGACTAGCGGAGATACGCAGTATTTT.

V and J are TRBV20-1 and TRBJ1-1; 7 positions agree with TRBD1. The CDR3 is 13 amino acids. In germline, CDR1 is DFQATT, CDR2 SNEGSKA (reference sequence). V lost 5 bases and J lost 4; bases outside the gene matches: 7. The CDR3 bases are TGCAGTGCTCGACAGGGATCGACCACTGAAGCTTTCTTT. Translated, it gives CSARQGSTTEAFF.

The rearrangement joins TRBV6-1 to TRBJ2-1; 9 positions agree with TRBD2. With 8 bases clipped from V and 5 bases from J, the junction kept 10 bases outside the gene matches. There are 15 residues in the CDR3. CDR1 MNHNS and CDR2 SASEGT come from the germline V gene. The CDR3 sequence is CASRESGGRDNEQFF. In DNA, the CDR3 is TGTGCCAGCCGGGAAAGCGGGGGGAGAGACAATGAGCAGTTCTTC.

The genes are TRBV19 and TRBJ2-7; 12 bases fit TRBD2. V was clipped by 6 bases and J by 2 bases; unmatched bases: 8. The CDR3 sequence is 16 residues long. In germline, CDR1 is LNHDA, CDR2 SQIVND (reference sequence). CDR3 residues: CASRDPSGRGTYEQYF. CDR3 DNA sequence: TGTGCCAGTAGAGACCCTAGCGGGAGGGGGACCTACGAGCAGTACTTC.

This clonotype was counted a few times. The V call is TRBV18, the J call TRBJ2-7; 8 bases map to TRBD1. Looked up from germline, CDR1 is KGHSH and CDR2 is LQKENI. V dropped 6 bases and J dropped 6; count of bases not matched to a gene: 7. This CDR3 contains 13 residues. The CDR3 loop is CASSPDRGREQYF. DNA of the CDR3: TGTGCCAGCTCGCCCGACAGGGGCCGCGAGCAGTACTTC.

The CDR3 loop is CASATRGGSGEAFF. The CDR3 DNA sequence: TGTGCCAGCGCAACTCGGGGGGGGAGCGGTGAAGCTTTCTTT. V gene TRBV12-3 or TRBV12-4 combines with J gene TRBJ1-1; D may be TRBD1 (5 bases). The CDR3 has 14 residues. Trimming cost V 8 bases and J 7 bases, with 20 bases left between them.

This chain uses TRBV7-9 with TRBJ2-7; D may be TRBD2 (6 bases). The germline CDR1 and CDR2 sequences are SEHNR and FQNEAQ (reference sequence). CDR3 length: 15 residues. V lost 5 bases, J lost 1 base, and 15 bases lay in between. CDR3 DNA: TGTGCCAGCAGCATTAAGGCGGGGCGTTCCTACGAGCAGTACTTC. Its translation is CASSIKAGRSYEQYF. The variable domain in full, completed from reference TRBV7-9 and TRBJ2-7, reads DTGVSQNPRHKITKRGQNVTFRCDPISEHNRLYWYRQTLGQGPEFLTYFQNEAQLEKSRLLSDRFSAERPKGSFSTLEIQRTEQGDSAMYLCASSIKAGRSYEQYFGPGTRLTVT.

This clonotype was seen repeatedly, ten times or more. The chain employs TRBV7-2 and TRBJ2-7; unclear D gene. This CDR3 is 13 amino acids long. Germline CDR1 is SGHTA and CDR2 is FQGNSA. With 3 bases removed from V and 5 bases from J, the gap between germline ends came to 11 bases. The CDR3 coding sequence is TGTGCCAGCAGCTTCCGCCCTCGGGACGAGCAGTACTTC. Residues: CASSFRPRDEQYF.

This clonotype has a handful of counts. V gene TRBV6-5 combines with J gene TRBJ2-7, with D perhaps matching TRBD2 (6 bases). The V end was cut by 5 bases, the J end by 3 bases, with 8 bases between. The CDR3 extends over 12 amino acids. CDR1 is MNHEY, CDR2 SVGAGI, per germline. CDR3 coding DNA: TGTGCCAGCAGTGCGACTAGCTACGAGCAGTACTTC. This codes for CASSATSYEQYF.

This clonotype was seen more than once but under ten times. The V call is TRBV7-6, the J call TRBJ2-1; no clear D. This CDR3 spans 16 amino acids. Trimming stripped 1 base from V and 2 bases from J, with 12 bases between. Per germline, CDR1 SGHVS and CDR2 FNYEAQ. The CDR3 sequence is CASSLEFRYPYNEQFF. For the CDR3, the DNA is TGTGCCAGCAGCTTAGAATTCCGATATCCCTACAATGAGCAGTTCTTC.

The sample holds a few counts of this clonotype. The chain uses TRBV7-9 and TRBJ2-5; 8 positions match TRBD2. The CDR3 consists of 14 residues. Germline V lookup: CDR1 SEHNR, CDR2 FQNEAQ (reference sequence). Trimming removed 5 bases from V and 1 base from J; junction bases left unmatched: 3. CDR3 bases: TGTGCCAGCAGCAAAACTAGCGGCCAAGAGACCCAGTACTTC. It is translated as CASSKTSGQETQYF.

The chain uses TRBV11-2 and TRBJ1-6, with TRBD1 matching 10 bases. This CDR3 is 15 amino acids long. Germline-derived CDR1 and CDR2 are SGHAT and FQNNGV. Trimming at V came to 6 bases and at J to 13 bases, leaving 12 bases not matched to a gene. CDR3 in amino acids: CASRRQGAATRPLHF. CDR3 sequence (DNA): TGTGCCAGCAGAAGACAGGGGGCCGCCACCAGGCCCCTCCACTTT.

The chain is built from TRBV14 and TRBJ2-3, with 13 bases matching TRBD2. Germline V CDR1 and CDR2: SGHDN, FVKESK. The CDR3 is 16 residues long. With V trimmed by 3 bases and J by 6 bases, 6 bases remained unmatched. The CDR3 bases are TGTGCCAGCAGCCACTGGACTAGCGGGAGAAGTGATACGCAGTATTTT. Protein: CASSHWTSGRSDTQYF.